This T cell receptor (beta chain) was profiled in a study of T cell clusters in autoimmune cytopenias (dated 2019 in TCRdb). Broadly, across the study: Per sample, TRB sequencing gave a median depth of about 54,000 reads and a median of approximately 2,400 distinct TRB clonotypes. In autoimmune cytopenia patients, peripheral blood TRB and IGH repertoires were sequenced during active disease and over treatment follow-up, together with healthy, CLL and autoimmune hepatitis controls. The goal of the study was to find out whether patients with autoimmune cytopenia have a disease-specific immune repertoire signature that could be used as a blood-based biomarker. Broader findings and caveats from the paper: The cluster-lack signature was not seen for secondary cytopenia versus CLL, apparently masked by the dominant lymphoma-associated repertoire. Healthy donors had almost three times as many exclusive TRB clusters as active autoimmune hepatitis patients, a finding consistent with an autoimmunity-wide signature. TRB repertoire shifts, with less even repertoires observed in secondary cytopenia and CLL, were mostly attributed to lymphoma bias rather than autoimmunity. GLIPH results suggested that primary autoimmune cytopenia patients were missing physiological T cell clusters, with 51 clusters found only in healthy donors compared with 15 to 20 found only in patients. The T cell clusters were defined in silico only, and their functional role remained to be validated experimentally.

Taken from cysteine to phenylalanine, the CDR3 has 17 residues. No DNA has been recorded. CDR1 and CDR2 are read off the germline V gene (reference sequence) as SEHNR and FQNEAQ. TRB rearrangements were amplified by multiplex PCR following a touch-down protocol, with the TRB-A and TRB-B primer pools mixed in one tube. Two consecutive PCR reactions with Phusion HS II polymerase added Illumina adapters and sample indices to the amplicons. The amplicons were purified from gel with the NucleoSpin Gel and PCR Clean-up kit, after which the amplicons were quantified by Qubit and checked for quality on an Agilent 2100 Bioanalyzer. Sequencing of the libraries was done on an Illumina MiSeq with paired-end, single-indexed, 600-cycle runs. As for how the authors treated the data: Alignment and assembly of TRB reads were performed with MiXCR version 2.1.12 and the default MiXCR reference library. A clone was defined by each unique CDR3 nucleotide sequence, and the analysis included only productive sequences supported by at least two reads. Repertoire diversity was assessed by alpha-parameterized diversity profiles (alpha 0 to 5), including Shannon (alpha 1) and Simpson (alpha 2) indices, computed with an R script. The tcR package was used to compute combinatorial TRB VJ usage, which was then compared between cohorts by principal component analysis with ade4. Using GLIPH, TCRbeta CDR3s were clustered on pairs of cohorts matched for age and read depth, and a Wilcoxon test was used to compare cluster frequencies. After reprocessing by TCRdb, each CDR3 protein sequence is one entry, and no DNA is given. TCRdb, rather than the study authors, made the V and J calls. For this sample, the table gives 2,000 or so distinct CDR3 sequences. The top ten hold about 29% of the sample.

Comment on this clonotype: This receptor's antigen is unknown.

Per sample, around 230 ng of peripheral blood genomic DNA, around 40,000 genome equivalents, was used for TRB amplification. The rearranged chain carries TRBV7-9 and TRBJ2-3; the TCRdb D gene call, TRBD2, has no DNA to confirm it. The sample consisted of peripheral blood. The TCR comes from a human donor with an autoimmune cytopenia or autoimmune hepatitis (not recorded which). CDR3 loop: CASSFLSSGSNGDTQYF. The CDR3 plus the reference TRBV7-9 and TRBJ2-3 genes for the other parts give the full variable domain: DTGVSQNPRHKITKRGQNVTFRCDPISEHNRLYWYRQTLGQGPEFLTYFQNEAQLEKSRLLSDRFSAERPKGSFSTLEIQRTEQGDSAMYLCASSFLSSGSNGDTQYFGPGTRLTVL.